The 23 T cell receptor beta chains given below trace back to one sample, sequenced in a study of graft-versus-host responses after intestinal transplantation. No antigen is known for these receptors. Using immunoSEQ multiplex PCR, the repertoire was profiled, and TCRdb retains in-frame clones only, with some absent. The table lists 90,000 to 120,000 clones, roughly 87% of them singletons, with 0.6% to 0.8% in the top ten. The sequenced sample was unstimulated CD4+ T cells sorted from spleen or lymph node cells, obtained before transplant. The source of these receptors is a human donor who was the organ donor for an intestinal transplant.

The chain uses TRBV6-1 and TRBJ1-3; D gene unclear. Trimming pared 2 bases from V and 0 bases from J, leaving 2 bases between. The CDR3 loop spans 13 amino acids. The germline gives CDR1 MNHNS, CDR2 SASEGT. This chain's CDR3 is CASSEHSGNTIYF. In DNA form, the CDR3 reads TGTGCCAGCAGTGAACACTCTGGAAACACCATATATTTT.

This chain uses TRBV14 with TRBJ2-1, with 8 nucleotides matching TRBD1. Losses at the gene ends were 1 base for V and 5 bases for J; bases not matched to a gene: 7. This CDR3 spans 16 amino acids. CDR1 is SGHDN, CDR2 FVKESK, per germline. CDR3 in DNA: TGTGCCAGCAGCCAAGGTGGGACAGGACTACACAATGAGCAGTTCTTC. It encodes CASSQGGTGLHNEQFF.

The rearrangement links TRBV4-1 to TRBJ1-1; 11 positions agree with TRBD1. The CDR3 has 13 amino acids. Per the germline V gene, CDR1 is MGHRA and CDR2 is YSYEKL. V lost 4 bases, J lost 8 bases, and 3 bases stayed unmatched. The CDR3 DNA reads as TGCGCCAGCAGCCGGGACAGGGGGACGGAAGCTTTCTTT. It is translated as CASSRDRGTEAFF.

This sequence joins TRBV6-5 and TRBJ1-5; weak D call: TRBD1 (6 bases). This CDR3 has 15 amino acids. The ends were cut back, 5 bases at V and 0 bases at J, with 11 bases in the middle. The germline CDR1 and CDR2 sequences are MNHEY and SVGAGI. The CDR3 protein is CASSVLTGSNQPQHF. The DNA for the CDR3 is TGTGCCAGCAGTGTCTTGACAGGTAGCAATCAGCCCCAGCATTTT.

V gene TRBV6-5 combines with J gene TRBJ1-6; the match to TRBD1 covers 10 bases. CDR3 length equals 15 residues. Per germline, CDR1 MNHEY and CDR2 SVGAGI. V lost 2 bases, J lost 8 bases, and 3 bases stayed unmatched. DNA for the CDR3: TGTGCCAGCAGTTACGCGGGACAGGGGTATTCACCCCTCCACTTT. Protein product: CASSYAGQGYSPLHF.

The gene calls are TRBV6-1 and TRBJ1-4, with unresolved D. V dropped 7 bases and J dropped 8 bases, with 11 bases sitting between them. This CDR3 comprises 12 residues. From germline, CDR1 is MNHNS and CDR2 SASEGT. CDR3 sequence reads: CASKMDVEKLFF. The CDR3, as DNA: TGTGCCAGCAAGATGGACGTAGAAAAACTGTTTTTT.

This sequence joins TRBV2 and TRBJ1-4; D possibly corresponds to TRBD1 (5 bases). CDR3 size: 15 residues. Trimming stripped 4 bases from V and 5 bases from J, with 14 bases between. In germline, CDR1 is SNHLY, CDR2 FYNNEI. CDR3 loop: CASSAAGPKNEKLFF. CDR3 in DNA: TGTGCCAGCAGTGCGGCGGGACCGAAAAATGAAAAACTGTTTTTT.

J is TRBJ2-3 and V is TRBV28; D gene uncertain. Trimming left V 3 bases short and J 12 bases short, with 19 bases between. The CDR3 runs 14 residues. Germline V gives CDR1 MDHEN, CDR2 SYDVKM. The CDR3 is CASSLTDRLAFQYF. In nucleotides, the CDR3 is TGTGCCAGCAGTTTGACCGATCGCTTGGCCTTCCAGTATTTT.

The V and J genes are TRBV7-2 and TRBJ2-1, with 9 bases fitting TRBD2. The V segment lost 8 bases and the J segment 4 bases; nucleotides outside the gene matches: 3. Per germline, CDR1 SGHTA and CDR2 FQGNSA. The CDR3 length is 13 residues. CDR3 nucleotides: TGTGCCAGCCTTCTAGCGGGATACAATGAGCAGTTCTTC. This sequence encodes CASLLAGYNEQFF.

The CDR3 here is CASSPGTGNYNSPLHF. The CDR3 region has the DNA TGTGCCAGCTCCCCCGGGACAGGCAACTATAATTCACCCCTCCACTTT. The chain links TRBV18 to TRBJ1-6, with 8 positions matching TRBD1. The CDR3 runs 16 residues. Germline CDR1 KGHSH, CDR2 LQKENI. V trimming: 6 bases; J trimming: 3 bases; junction bases outside the gene matches: 7.

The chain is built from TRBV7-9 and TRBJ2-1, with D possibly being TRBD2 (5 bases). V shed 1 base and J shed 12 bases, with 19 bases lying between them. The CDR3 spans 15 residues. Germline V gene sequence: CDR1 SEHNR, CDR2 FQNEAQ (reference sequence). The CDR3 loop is CASSLGSGSVELQFF. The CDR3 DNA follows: TGTGCCAGCAGCTTAGGTTCGGGGAGTGTGGAGTTGCAGTTCTTC.

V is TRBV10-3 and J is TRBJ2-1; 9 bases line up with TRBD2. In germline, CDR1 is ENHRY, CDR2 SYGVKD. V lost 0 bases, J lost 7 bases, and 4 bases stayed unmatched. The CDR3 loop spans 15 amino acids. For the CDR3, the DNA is TGTGCCATCAGTGAGTCGCCTAGCGGGACAAATGAGCAGTTCTTC. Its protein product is CAISESPSGTNEQFF.

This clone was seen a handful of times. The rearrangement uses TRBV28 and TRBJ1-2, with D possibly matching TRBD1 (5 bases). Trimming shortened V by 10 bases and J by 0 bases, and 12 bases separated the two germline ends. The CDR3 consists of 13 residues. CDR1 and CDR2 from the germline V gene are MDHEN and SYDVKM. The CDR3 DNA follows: TGTGCCACCTTGAGAGGGGCTAACTATGGCTACACCTTC. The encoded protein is CATLRGANYGYTF.

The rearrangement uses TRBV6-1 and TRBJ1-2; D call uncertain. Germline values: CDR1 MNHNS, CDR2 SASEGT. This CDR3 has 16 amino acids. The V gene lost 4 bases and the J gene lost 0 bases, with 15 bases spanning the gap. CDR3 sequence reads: CASSVATLLANYGYTF. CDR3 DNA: TGTGCCAGCAGTGTAGCGACCTTACTGGCTAACTATGGCTACACCTTC.

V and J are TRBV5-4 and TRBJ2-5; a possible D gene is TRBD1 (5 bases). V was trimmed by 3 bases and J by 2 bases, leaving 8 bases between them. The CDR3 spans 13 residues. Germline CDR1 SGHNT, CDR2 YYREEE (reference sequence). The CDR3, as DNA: TGTGCCAGCAGCTCAGGACAACAAGAGACCCAGTACTTC. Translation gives CASSSGQQETQYF.

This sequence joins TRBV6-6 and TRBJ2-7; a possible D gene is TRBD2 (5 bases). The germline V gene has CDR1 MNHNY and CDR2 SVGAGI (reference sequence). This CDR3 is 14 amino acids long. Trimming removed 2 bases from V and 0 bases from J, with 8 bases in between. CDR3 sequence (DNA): TGTGCCAGCAGTTACCGGCTAGCCTCCTACGAGCAGTACTTC. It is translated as CASSYRLASYEQYF.

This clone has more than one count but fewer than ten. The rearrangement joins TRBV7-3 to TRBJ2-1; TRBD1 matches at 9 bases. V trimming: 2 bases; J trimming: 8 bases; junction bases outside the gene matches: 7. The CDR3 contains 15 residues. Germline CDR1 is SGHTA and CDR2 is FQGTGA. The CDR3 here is CASSLAGQGWHEQFF. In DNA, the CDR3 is TGTGCCAGCAGCTTAGCCGGACAGGGGTGGCATGAGCAGTTCTTC.

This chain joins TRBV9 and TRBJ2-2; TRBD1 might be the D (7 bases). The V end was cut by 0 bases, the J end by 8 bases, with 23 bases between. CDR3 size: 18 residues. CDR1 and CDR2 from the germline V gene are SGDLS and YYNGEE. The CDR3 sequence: CASSVDPTGRLKTGELFF. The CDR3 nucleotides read TGTGCCAGCAGCGTAGATCCGACAGGGAGGCTGAAGACTGGGGAGCTGTTTTTT.

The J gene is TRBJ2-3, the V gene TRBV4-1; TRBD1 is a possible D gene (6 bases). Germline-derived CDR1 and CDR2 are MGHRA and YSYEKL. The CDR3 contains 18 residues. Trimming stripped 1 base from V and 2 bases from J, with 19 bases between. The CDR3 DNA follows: TGCGCCAGCAGCCAAGTTCCACAGGGAGTGGGGATCACAGATACGCAGTATTTT. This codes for CASSQVPQGVGITDTQYF.

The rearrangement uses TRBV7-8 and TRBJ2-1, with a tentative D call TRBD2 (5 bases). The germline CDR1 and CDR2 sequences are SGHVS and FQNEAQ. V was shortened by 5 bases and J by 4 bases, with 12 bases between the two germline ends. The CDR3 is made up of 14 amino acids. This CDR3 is CASSELGHYNEQFF. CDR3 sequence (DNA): TGTGCCAGCAGCGAACTAGGCCATTACAATGAGCAGTTCTTC.

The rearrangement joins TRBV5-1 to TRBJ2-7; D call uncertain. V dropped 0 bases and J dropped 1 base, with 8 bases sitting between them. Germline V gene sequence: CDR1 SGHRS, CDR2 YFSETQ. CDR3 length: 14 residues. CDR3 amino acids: CASSLGVISYEQYF. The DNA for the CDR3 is TGCGCCAGCAGCTTGGGGGTGATTTCCTACGAGCAGTACTTC.

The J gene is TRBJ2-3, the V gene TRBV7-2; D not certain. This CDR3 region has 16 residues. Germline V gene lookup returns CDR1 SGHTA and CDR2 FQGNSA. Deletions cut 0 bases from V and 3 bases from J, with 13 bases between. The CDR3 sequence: CASSLATVLRTDTQYF. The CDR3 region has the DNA TGTGCCAGCAGCTTAGCCACAGTACTCCGAACAGATACGCAGTATTTT.

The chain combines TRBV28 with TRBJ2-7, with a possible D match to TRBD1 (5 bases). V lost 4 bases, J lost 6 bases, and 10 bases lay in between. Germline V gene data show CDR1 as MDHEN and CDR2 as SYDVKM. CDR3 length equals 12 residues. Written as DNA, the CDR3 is TGTGCCAGCAGTTCGTCAGGGCCCGAGCAGTACTTC. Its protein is CASSSSGPEQYF.